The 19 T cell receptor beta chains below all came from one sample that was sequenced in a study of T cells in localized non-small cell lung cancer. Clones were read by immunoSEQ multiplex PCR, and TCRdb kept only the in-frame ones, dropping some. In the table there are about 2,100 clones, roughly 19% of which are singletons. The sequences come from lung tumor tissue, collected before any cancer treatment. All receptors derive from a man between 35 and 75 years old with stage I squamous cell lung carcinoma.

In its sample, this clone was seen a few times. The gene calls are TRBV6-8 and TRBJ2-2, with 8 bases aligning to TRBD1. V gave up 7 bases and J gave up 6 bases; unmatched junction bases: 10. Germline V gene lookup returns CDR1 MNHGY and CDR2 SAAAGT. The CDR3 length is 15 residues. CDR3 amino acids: CASIVQGAFAGELFF. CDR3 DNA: TGTGCCAGCATAGTGCAGGGGGCCTTCGCCGGGGAGCTGTTTTTT.

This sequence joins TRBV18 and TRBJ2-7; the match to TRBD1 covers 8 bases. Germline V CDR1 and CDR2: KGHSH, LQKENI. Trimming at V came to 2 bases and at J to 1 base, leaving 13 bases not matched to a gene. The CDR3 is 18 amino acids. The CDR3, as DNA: TGTGCCAGCTCACCAGGGCCCCCGGGACAGGCGAGTTCCTACGAGCAGTACTTC. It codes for CASSPGPPGQASSYEQYF.

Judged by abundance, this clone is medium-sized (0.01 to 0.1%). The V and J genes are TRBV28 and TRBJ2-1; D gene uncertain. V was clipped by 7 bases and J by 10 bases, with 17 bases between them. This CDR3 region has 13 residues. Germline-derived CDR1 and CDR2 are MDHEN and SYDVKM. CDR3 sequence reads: CASKSAPRREQFF. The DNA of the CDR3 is TGTGCCAGCAAATCGGCTCCCCGGCGGGAGCAGTTCTTC.

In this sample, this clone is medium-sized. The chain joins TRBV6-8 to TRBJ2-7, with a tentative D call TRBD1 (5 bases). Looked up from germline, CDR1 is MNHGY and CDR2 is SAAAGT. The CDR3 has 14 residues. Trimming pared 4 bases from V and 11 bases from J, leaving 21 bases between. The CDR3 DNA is TGTGCCAGCAGTTCTAAAGGTGACAGCCCAAATAAGTACTTC. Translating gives CASSSKGDSPNKYF.

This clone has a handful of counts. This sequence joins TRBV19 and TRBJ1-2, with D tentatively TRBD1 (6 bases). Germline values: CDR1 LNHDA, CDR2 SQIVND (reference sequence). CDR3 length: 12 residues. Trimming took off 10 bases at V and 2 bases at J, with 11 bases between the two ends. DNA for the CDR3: TGTGCCACTAGGACAGTAAACTATGGCTACACCTTC. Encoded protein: CATRTVNYGYTF.

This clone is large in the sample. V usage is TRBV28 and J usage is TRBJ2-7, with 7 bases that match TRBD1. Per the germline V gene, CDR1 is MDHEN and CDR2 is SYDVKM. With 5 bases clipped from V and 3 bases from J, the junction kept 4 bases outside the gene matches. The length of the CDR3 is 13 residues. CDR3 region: CASSHRGFYEQYF. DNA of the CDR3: TGTGCCAGCAGTCACAGGGGATTCTACGAGCAGTACTTC.

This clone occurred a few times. CDR3 protein: CASSPLRSQGRDNEQFF. CDR3 in DNA: TGTGCCAGCAGCCCCCTTAGATCCCAGGGGCGGGACAATGAGCAGTTCTTC. V is TRBV11-3 and J is TRBJ2-1, with D tentatively TRBD1 (6 bases). The CDR3 has 17 residues. Germline V gene data show CDR1 as SGHNT and CDR2 as YENEEA. Trimming pared 5 bases from V and 5 bases from J, leaving 22 bases between.

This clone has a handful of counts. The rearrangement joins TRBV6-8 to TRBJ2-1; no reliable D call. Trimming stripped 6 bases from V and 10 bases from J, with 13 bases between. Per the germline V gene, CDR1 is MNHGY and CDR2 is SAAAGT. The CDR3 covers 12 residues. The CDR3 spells CASRSRTREQFF. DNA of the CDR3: TGTGCCAGCAGGAGCCGGACCAGGGAGCAGTTCTTC.

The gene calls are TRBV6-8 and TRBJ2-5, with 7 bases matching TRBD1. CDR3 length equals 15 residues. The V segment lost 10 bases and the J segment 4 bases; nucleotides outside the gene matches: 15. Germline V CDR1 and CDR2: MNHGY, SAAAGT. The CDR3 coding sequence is TGTGCCACCTCGAGGACAGGTCAAATGGGAGAGACCCAGTACTTC. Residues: CATSRTGQMGETQYF.

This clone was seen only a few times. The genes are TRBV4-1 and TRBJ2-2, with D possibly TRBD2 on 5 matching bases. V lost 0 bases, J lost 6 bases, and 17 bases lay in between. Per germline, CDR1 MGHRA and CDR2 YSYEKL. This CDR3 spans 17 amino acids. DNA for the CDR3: TGCGCCAGCAGCCAAGACCCCCTGGTTGCGCGGGCCGGGGAGCTGTTTTTT. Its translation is CASSQDPLVARAGELFF.

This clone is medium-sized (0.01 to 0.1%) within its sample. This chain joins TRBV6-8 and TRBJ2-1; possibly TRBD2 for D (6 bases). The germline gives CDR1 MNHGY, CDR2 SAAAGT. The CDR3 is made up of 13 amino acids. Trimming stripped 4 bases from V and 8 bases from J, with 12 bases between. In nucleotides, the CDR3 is TGTGCCAGCAGTTCTCAGGGAGGCCATGAGCAGTTCTTC. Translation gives CASSSQGGHEQFF.

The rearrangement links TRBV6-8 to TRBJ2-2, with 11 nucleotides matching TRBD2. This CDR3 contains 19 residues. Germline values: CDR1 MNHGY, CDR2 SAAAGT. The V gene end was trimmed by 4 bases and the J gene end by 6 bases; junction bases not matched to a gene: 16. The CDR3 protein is CASSSPSGVAGGPAGELFF. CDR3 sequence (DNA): TGTGCCAGCAGTTCCCCTAGTGGGGTAGCGGGAGGGCCGGCCGGGGAGCTGTTTTTT.

CDR3 amino acids: CASSPLASTDTQYF. Here the CDR3 DNA reads TGTGCCAGCAGCCCGTTAGCGAGCACAGATACGCAGTATTTT. This sequence joins TRBV11-3 and TRBJ2-3; possibly TRBD2 for D (5 bases). V gave up 5 bases and J gave up 0 bases, with 9 bases separating them. CDR1 is SGHNT and CDR2 is YENEEA in the germline V gene. The CDR3 covers 14 residues.

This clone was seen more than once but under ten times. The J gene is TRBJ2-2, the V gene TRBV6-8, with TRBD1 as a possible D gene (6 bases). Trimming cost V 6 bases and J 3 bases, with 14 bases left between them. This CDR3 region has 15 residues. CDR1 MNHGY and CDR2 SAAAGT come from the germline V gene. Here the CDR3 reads CASSRGQYDTGELFF. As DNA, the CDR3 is TGTGCCAGCAGCCGTGGACAGTATGACACCGGGGAGCTGTTTTTT.

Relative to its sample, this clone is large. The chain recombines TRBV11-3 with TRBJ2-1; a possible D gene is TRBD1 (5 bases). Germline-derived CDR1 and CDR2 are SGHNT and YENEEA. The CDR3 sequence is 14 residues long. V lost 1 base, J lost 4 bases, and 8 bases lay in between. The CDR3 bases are TGTGCCAGCAGCTTAGGTGGACAATACAATGAGCAGTTCTTC. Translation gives CASSLGGQYNEQFF.

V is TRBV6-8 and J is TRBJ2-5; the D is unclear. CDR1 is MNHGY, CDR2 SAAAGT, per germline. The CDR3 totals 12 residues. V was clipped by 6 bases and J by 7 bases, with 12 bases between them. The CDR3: CASSPIWGTQYF. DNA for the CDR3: TGTGCCAGCAGCCCTATCTGGGGGACCCAGTACTTC.

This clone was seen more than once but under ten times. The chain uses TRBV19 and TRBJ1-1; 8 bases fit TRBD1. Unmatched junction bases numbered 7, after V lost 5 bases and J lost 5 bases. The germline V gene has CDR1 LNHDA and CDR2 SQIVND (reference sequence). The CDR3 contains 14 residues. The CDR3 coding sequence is TGTGCCAGTAGTGTAACAGGGGGAAGGACTGAAGCTTTCTTT. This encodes CASSVTGGRTEAFF.

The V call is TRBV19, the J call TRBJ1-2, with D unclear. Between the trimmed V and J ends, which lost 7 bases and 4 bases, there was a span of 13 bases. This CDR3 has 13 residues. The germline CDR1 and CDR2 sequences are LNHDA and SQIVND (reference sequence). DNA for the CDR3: TGTGCCAGTACCTTACAGCGTGGCTATGGCTACACCTTC. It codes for CASTLQRGYGYTF.

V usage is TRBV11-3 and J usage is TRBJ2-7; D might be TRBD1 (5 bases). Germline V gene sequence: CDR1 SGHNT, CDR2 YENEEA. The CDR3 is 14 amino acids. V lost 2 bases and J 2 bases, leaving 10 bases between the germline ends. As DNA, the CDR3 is TGTGCCAGCAGCTTAACAGGAATCCCCTACGAGCAGTACTTC. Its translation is CASSLTGIPYEQYF. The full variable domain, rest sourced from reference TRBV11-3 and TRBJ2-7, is EAGVVQSPRYKIIEKKQPVAFWCNPISGHNTLYWYLQNLGQGPELLIRYENEEAVDDSQLPKDRFSAERLKGVDSTLKIQPAELGDSAVYLCASSLTGIPYEQYFGPGTRLTVT.